This T cell receptor beta chain stems from a study of blood T cell repertoires in COVID-19. Across the study: From the United States, Italy and Spain came samples of acute and convalescent COVID-19. PBMCs, B-cell-depleted T cells, or T cells were the source of the cDNA or gDNA that made up the material.

This CDR3 spans 14 amino acids. CDR1 is SGHRS, CDR2 YFSETQ, per germline. V shed 8 bases, J shed 6 bases, and the junction held 8 bases outside the gene matches. Methods used by the authors: The assay estimated nucleated cells by amplifying reference gene primers. Here immunoSEQ multiplex PCR was the method, and the copy in TCRdb shows in-frame clones only, minus some. V and J calls and clone size are as listed in that table; D and trimming were resolved from the DNA. The sample has about 140,000 clones, about 90% seen once. In this sample, this clone turned up a few times. J is TRBJ2-1 and V is TRBV5-1; 10 bases fit TRBD2. The sample comprised peripheral blood. This TCR came from a middle-aged man with active or convalescent COVID-19. The CDR3 nucleotides read TGCGCCAGTAATACCGGGACTAGCGTCAATGAGCAGTTCTTC. It codes for CASNTGTSVNEQFF.